This T cell receptor (beta chain) was recovered during a study of cytomegalovirus exposure and HLA in healthy donors. Germline V gene data show CDR1 as SQVTM and CDR2 as ANQGSEA. The length of the CDR3 is 11 residues. About this clone itself: The antigen is not known.

The study ran its PCR with 60 Vbeta and 13 Jbeta primers. This table comes from immunoSEQ multiplex PCR, and its TCRdb copy is limited to in-frame clones, with some not included. The listing contains roughly 75,000 clones. Whole-study findings and limits: CMV antigen specificity of three CMV-associated chains was confirmed in vitro. A previous analysis found most TCR beta V segments productive roughly 87% or roughly 30% of the time. Later work found most CMV-associated TCR beta chains apparently HLA-restricted.

This chain uses TRBV29-1 with TRBJ2-4; D gene uncertain. The source material was PBMCs. The TCR originated in a man in his forties in good health and CMV-seronegative. The CDR3 region is CSGLAKNIQYF. Written as DNA, the CDR3 is TGCAGTGGGCTAGCCAAAAACATTCAGTACTTC.